This T cell receptor (beta chain) comes out of a study of cytomegalovirus exposure and HLA in healthy donors. Whole-study findings and limits: A later analysis reportedly found that, within productive TCRs, an Asian-associated ancestry cluster had fewer N-insertions than the mean observed across the approximately 670 donors. Later analysis identified 17,000 or so TCR beta sequences associated with HLA alleles, using a false discovery rate threshold of 0.05. Most subjects had HLA-A and HLA-B alleles reportedly predicted accurately by TCR beta sequences.

About this clone itself: The antigen is unknown.

Germline CDR1 and CDR2: MNHEY and SVGAGI. The CDR3 sequence is 14 residues long. The V segment lost 6 bases and the J segment 7 bases; nucleotides outside the gene matches: 8. The PCR was carried out with 60 Vbeta primers and 13 Jbeta primers. Sequencing used immunoSEQ multiplex PCR; TCRdb keeps in-frame clones, though not all of them. Of approximately 190,000 clones listed, approximately 84% are singletons. Donors had nominal health at sampling but likely had unrecorded immune exposures. The chain links TRBV6-5 to TRBJ2-2; 7 nucleotides align to TRBD1. The sample taken for sequencing was PBMCs. The receptor was derived from a woman aged 25 to 39 in good health and CMV-seropositive. The chain's CDR3 is CASSRDSVIGELFF. Here the CDR3 DNA reads TGTGCCAGCAGCCGGGACAGTGTCATCGGGGAGCTGTTTTTT.